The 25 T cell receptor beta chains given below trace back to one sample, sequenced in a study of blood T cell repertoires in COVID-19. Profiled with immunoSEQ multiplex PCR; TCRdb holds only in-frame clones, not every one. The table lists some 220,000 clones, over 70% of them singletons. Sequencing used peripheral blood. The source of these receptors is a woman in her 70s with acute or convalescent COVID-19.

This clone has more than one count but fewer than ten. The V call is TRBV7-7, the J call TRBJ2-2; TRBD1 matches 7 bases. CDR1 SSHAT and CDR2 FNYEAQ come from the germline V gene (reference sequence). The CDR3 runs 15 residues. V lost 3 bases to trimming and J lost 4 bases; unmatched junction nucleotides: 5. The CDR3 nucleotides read TGTGCCAGCAGCTTCGGAACAGGGGCCACCGGGGAGCTGTTTTTT. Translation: CASSFGTGATGELFF.

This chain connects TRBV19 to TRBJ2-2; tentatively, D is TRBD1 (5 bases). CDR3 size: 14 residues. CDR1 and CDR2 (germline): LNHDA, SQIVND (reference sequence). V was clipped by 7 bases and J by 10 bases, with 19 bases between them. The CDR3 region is CASTTPGRVAELFF. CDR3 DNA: TGTGCCAGTACCACCCCCGGCAGGGTAGCGGAGCTGTTTTTT.

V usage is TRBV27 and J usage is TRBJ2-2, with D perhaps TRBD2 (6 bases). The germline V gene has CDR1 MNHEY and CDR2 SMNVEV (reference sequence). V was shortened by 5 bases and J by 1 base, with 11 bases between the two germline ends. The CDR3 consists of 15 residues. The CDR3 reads CASSDGGLNTGELFF. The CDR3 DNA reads TGTGCCAGCAGTGACGGAGGGTTGAACACCGGGGAGCTGTTTTTT.

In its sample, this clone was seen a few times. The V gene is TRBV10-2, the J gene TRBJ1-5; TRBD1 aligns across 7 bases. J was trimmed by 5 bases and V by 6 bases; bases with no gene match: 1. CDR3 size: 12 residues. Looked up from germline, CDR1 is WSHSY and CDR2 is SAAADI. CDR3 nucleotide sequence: TGCGCCAGCAGGCAGGGGGATCAGCCCCAGCATTTT. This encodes CASRQGDQPQHF.

CDR3 loop: CASSLQRLNYGYTF. The DNA of the CDR3 is TGTGCCAGCAGCTTACAGAGGCTCAACTATGGCTACACCTTC. V and J are TRBV7-2 and TRBJ1-2; D ambiguous. This CDR3 has 14 residues. Germline-derived CDR1 and CDR2 are SGHTA and FQGNSA. Between the trimmed V and J ends, which lost 2 bases and 2 bases, there was a span of 9 bases.

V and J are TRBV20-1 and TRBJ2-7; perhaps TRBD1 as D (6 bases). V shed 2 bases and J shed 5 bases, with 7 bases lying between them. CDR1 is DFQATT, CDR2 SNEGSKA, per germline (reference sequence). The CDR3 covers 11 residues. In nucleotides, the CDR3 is TGCAGTGCTAGACAGGGGAACGAGCAGTACGTC. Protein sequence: CSARQGNEQYV.

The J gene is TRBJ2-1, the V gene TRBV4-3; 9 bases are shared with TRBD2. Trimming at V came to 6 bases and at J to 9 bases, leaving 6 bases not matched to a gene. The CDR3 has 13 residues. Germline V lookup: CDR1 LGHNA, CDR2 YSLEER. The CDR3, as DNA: TGCGCCAGCAGTCGTCTAGCGGGGACTGAGCAGTTCTTC. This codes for CASSRLAGTEQFF.

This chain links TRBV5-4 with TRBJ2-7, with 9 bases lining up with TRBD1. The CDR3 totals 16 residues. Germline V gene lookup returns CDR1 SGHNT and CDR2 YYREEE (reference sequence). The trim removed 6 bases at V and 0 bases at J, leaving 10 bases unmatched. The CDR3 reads CASIRTGGYSSYEQYV. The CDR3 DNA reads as TGTGCCAGCATCCGTACAGGGGGCTATAGCTCCTACGAGCAGTACGTC.

The CDR3 loop reads CAWSVVGGYNEQFF. The CDR3 DNA reads as TGTGCCTGGAGTGTGGTGGGGGGGTACAATGAGCAGTTCTTC. This chain uses TRBV30 with TRBJ2-1; TRBD2 matches 7 bases. The germline gives CDR1 GTSNPN, CDR2 SVGIG (reference sequence). The CDR3 is 14 residues long. The junction had 3 bases not matched to a gene; V was cut back by 0 bases and J by 4 bases.

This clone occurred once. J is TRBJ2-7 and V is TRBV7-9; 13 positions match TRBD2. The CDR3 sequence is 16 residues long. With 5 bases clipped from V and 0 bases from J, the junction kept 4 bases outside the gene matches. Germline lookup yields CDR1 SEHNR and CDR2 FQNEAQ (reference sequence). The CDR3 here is CASSRGTSGASYEQYF. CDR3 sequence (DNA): TGTGCCAGCAGCCGTGGGACTAGCGGGGCCTCCTACGAGCAGTACTTC.

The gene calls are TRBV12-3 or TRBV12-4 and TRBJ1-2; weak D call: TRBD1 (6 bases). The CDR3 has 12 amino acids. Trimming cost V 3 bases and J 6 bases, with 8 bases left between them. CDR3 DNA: TGTGCCAGCAGTTTTCAGGGGAATGGCTACACCTTC. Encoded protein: CASSFQGNGYTF.

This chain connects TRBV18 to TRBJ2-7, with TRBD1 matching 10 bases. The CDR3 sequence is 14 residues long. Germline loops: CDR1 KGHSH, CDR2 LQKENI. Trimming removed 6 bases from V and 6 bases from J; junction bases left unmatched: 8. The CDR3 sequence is CASSQGTGVSEQYF. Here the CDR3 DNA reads TGTGCCAGCTCCCAGGGGACAGGGGTTTCCGAGCAGTACTTC.

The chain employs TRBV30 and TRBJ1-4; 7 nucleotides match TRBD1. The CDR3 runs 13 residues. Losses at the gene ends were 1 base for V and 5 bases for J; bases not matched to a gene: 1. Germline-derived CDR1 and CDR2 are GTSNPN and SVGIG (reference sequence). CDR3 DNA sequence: TGTGCCTGGAGTGGACAGGGAAATGAAAAACTGTTTTTT. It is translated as CAWSGQGNEKLFF.

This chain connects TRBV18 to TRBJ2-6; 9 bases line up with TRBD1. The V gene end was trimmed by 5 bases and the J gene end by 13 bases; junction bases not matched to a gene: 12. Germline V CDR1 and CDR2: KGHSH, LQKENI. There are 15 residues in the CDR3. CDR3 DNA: TGTGCCAGCTCAACGAACCGGGACAGGGTATCGGTCCTGACTTTC. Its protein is CASSTNRDRVSVLTF. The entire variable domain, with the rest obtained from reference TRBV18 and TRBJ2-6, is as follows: NAGVMQNPRHLVRRRGQEARLRCSPMKGHSHVYWYRQLPEEGLKFMVYLQKENIIDESGMPKERFSAEFPKEGPSILRIQQVVRGDSAAYFCASSTNRDRVSVLTFGAGSRLTVL.

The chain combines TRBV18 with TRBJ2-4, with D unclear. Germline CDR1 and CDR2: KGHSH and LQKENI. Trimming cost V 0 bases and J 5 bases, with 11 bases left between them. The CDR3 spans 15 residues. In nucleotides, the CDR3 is TGTGCCAGCTCACCACCGGCCAGATCGCAAAACATTCAGTACTTC. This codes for CASSPPARSQNIQYF.

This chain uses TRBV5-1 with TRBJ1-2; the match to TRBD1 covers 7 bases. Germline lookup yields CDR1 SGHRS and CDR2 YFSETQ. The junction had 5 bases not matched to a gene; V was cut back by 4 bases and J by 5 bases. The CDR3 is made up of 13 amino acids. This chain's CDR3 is CASSVGTEYGYTF. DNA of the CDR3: TGCGCCAGCAGCGTTGGGACAGAGTATGGCTACACCTTC. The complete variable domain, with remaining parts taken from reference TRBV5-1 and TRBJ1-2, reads KAGVTQTPRYLIKTRGQQVTLSCSPISGHRSVSWYQQTPGQGLQFLFEYFSETQRNKGNFPGRFSGRQFSNSRSEMNVSTLELGDSALYLCASSVGTEYGYTFGSGTRLTVV.

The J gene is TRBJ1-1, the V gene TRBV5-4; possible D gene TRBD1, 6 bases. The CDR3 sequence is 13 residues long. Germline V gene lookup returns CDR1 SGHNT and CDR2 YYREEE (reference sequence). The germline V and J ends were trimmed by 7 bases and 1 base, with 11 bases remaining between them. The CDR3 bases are TGTGCCAGCTCCCAAGGGGGGAACACTGAAGCTTTCTTT. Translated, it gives CASSQGGNTEAFF.

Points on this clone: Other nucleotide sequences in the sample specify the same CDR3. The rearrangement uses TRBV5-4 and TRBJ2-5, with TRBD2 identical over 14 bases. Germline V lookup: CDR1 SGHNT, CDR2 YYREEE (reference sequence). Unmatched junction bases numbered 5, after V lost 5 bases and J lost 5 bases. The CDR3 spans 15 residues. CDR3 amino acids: CASSSRLAGGETQYF. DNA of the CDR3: TGTGCCAGCAGTTCTAGACTAGCGGGGGGGGAGACCCAGTACTTC.

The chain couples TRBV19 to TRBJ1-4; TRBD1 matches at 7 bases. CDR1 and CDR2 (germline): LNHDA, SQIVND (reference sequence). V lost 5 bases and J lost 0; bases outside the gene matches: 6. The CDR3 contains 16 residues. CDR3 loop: CASSAGQASTNEKLFF. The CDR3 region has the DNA TGTGCCAGTAGTGCCGGACAGGCTTCAACTAATGAAAAACTGTTTTTT.

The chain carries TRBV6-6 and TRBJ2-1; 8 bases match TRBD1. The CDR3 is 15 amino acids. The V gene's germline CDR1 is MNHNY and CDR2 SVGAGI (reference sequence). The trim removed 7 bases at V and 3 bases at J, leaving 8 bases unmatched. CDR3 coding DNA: TGTGCCAGCACCCCGGACAGGGAAGGCTACAATGAGCAGTTCTTC. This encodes CASTPDREGYNEQFF.

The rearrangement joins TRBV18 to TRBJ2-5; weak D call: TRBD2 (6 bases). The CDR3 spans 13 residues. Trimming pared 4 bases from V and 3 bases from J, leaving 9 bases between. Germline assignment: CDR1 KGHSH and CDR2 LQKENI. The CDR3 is CASSLPSEETQYF. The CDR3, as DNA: TGTGCCAGCTCACTCCCTAGCGAAGAGACCCAGTACTTC.

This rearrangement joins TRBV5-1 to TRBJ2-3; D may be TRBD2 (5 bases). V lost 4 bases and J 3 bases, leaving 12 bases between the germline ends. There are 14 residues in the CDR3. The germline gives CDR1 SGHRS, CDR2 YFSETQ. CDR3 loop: CASSPIRGTDTQYF. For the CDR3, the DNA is TGCGCCAGCAGCCCGATCCGAGGGACAGATACGCAGTATTTT.

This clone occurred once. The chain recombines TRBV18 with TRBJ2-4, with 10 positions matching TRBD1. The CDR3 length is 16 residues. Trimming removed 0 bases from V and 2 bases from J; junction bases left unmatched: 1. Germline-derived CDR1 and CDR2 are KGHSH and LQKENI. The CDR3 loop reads CASSPPGQGTKNIQYF. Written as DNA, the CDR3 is TGTGCCAGCTCACCACCGGGACAGGGGACCAAAAACATTCAGTACTTC.

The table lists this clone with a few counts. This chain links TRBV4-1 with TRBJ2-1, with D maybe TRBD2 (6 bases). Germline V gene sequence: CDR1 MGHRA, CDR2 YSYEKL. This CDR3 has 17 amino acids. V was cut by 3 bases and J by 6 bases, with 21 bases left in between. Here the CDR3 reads CASSQGLLARSFNEQFF. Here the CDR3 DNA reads TGCGCCAGCAGCCAGGGACTGCTAGCGCGTAGCTTCAATGAGCAGTTCTTC.

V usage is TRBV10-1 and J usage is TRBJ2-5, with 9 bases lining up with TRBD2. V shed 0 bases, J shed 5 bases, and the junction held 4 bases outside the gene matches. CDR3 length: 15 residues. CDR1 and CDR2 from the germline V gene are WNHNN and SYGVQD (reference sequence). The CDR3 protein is CASSESGLASETQYF. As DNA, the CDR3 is TGCGCCAGCAGTGAGTCGGGACTAGCCTCGGAGACCCAGTACTTC.